One sample yielded the 31 T cell receptor beta chains listed below, sequenced in a study of blood T cells in healthy people across ages. Alongside a J-beta primer mix, a sample-barcoded 5' primer served in a second PCR lasting roughly 7 to 12 cycles. TCRdb redid the calling of the 5' RACE reads with MiXCR, one entry per CDR3 protein. The table records roughly 410,000 distinct CDR3 sequences, about 52% of them present only once. Sequenced sample: blood. The receptors shown here come from a man in his 60s in good health.

J is TRBJ2-3 and V is TRBV7-2; 14 bases agree with TRBD2. Trimming cost V 5 bases and J 6 bases; bases outside gene matches: 4. Germline lookup yields CDR1 SGHTA and CDR2 FQGNSA. The CDR3 is 15 amino acids. CDR3 loop: CASSRLAGGVDTQYF. The CDR3 coding sequence is TGTGCCAGCAGCCGACTAGCGGGGGGGGTGGATACGCAGTATTTT.

The J gene is TRBJ1-2, the V gene TRBV4-3; possible D gene TRBD1, 5 bases. Germline CDR1 and CDR2: LGHNA and YSLEER. The germline V and J ends were trimmed by 2 bases and 7 bases, with 14 bases remaining between them. The CDR3 contains 14 residues. The CDR3 here is CASSQRGQGGGYTF. The CDR3 coding sequence is TGCGCCAGCAGCCAAAGGGGCCAGGGCGGTGGCTACACCTTC.

The V gene is TRBV12-3 or TRBV12-4, the J gene TRBJ1-2; D ambiguous. This CDR3 is built from 15 residues. With 6 bases removed from V and 4 bases from J, the gap between germline ends came to 18 bases. For the CDR3, the DNA is TGTGCCAGCAGCAACCAAGGCCCCGTGGGCTATGGCTACACCTTC. Its protein product is CASSNQGPVGYGYTF.

The chain is built from TRBV7-9 and TRBJ2-7; 7 positions agree with TRBD1. V was clipped by 5 bases and J by 3 bases; unmatched bases: 13. This CDR3 contains 16 residues. Germline values: CDR1 SEHNR, CDR2 FQNEAQ (reference sequence). This CDR3 is CASSGGGDRSLYEQYF. Here the CDR3 DNA reads TGTGCCAGCAGCGGGGGTGGGGACAGATCCCTCTACGAGCAGTACTTC.

The V gene is TRBV6-2 or TRBV6-3, the J gene TRBJ1-2; no clear D gene. Trimming removed 5 bases from V and 7 bases from J, with 14 bases in between. Germline assignment: CDR1 MNHEY and CDR2 SVGEGT. The CDR3 consists of 13 residues. CDR3 bases: TGTGCCAGCAGTGCGGCCCAAGACGTTGGCTACACCTTC. This encodes CASSAAQDVGYTF.

The chain recombines TRBV20-1 with TRBJ1-5, with D possibly matching TRBD1 (6 bases). Germline CDR1 is DFQATT and CDR2 is SNEGSKA (reference sequence). The CDR3 length is 15 residues. V lost 6 bases, J lost 3 bases, and 18 bases lay in between. The CDR3: CSAHGGPSLNQPQHF. CDR3 DNA sequence: TGCAGTGCCCACGGGGGGCCGAGCCTCAATCAGCCCCAGCATTTT.

The chain is built from TRBV20-1 and TRBJ1-4; D remains ambiguous. Germline V gene data show CDR1 as DFQATT and CDR2 as SNEGSKA (reference sequence). The V end lost 6 bases, the J end lost 3 bases, and 11 bases lay between the germline ends. CDR3 length: 13 amino acids. The CDR3 protein is CSATRTANEKLFF. The DNA of the CDR3 is TGCAGTGCCACGAGGACGGCTAATGAAAAACTGTTTTTT.

The chain links TRBV20-1 to TRBJ2-5; 11 bases line up with TRBD1. CDR1 is DFQATT, CDR2 SNEGSKA, per germline (reference sequence). This CDR3 region has 15 residues. The junction had 4 bases not matched to a gene; V was cut back by 0 bases and J by 4 bases. In nucleotides, the CDR3 is TGCAGTGCTAGAGAGTCCGGGACAGGGGGAGAGACCCAGTACTTC. This codes for CSARESGTGGETQYF.

This chain uses TRBV20-1 with TRBJ2-7; the match to TRBD1 covers 11 bases. The J call may be faulty, since TRBJ2-5 better matches the DNA end. From germline, CDR1 is DFQATT and CDR2 SNEGSKA (reference sequence). The CDR3 is made up of 14 amino acids. The CDR3 region has the DNA TGCAGTGCCACCGGACAGGGGGCGAGGGAGACCCAGTACTTC. Translated: CSATGQGARETQYF.

This clonotype was observed a few times. This chain links TRBV20-1 with TRBJ2-3; D possibly corresponds to TRBD1 (7 bases). This CDR3 is 14 amino acids long. The V end lost 3 bases, the J end lost 6 bases, and 16 bases lay between the germline ends. In germline, CDR1 is DFQATT, CDR2 SNEGSKA (reference sequence). This CDR3 reads CSASNFRGADTQYF. The CDR3 nucleotides are TGCAGTGCTAGTAATTTCAGGGGGGCGGATACGCAGTATTTT.

The chain combines TRBV6-5 with TRBJ1-5; 10 bases map to TRBD1. Per the germline V gene, CDR1 is MNHEY and CDR2 is SVGAGI. This CDR3 region has 15 residues. V dropped 5 bases and J dropped 4; count of bases not matched to a gene: 5. The CDR3 sequence is CASSPGQGRNQPQHF. The CDR3 nucleotides read TGTGCCAGCAGTCCGGGACAGGGGAGAAATCAGCCCCAGCATTTT.

On this clonotype: At one end the junction does not follow the germline gene, possibly because of a read error. The V gene is TRBV28, the J gene TRBJ1-6; TRBD1 matches at 7 bases. Germline CDR1 and CDR2: MDHEN and SYDVKM. The CDR3 spans 14 residues. CDR3 bases: TGTGTCAGCAGTTCGACAGGGAGGGTGAATCCCCTCCACTTT. Amino acids: CVSSSTGRVNPLHF. Full variable domain (outside the CDR3, taken from reference TRBV28 and TRBJ1-6): DVKVTQSSRYLVKRTGEKVFLECVQDMDHENMFWYRQDPGLGLRLIYFSYDVKMKEKGDIPEGYSVSREKKERFSLILESASTNQTSMYLCVSSSTGRVNPLHFGNGTRLTVT.

Comment on this clonotype: The junction departs from the called germline gene at one end, perhaps through a read error. The genes are TRBV7-7 and TRBJ2-2; TRBD2 matches 8 bases. The CDR3 totals 13 residues. The germline CDR1 and CDR2 sequences are SSHAT and FNYEAQ (reference sequence). CDR3 nucleotide sequence: TGTGCTAGCAGCGGGACTAGTACCGGGGAGCTGTTTTTT. Amino acid sequence: CASSGTSTGELFF.

As to this clonotype: A much bigger clone sits one base away, suggesting this may be a read error. The chain couples TRBV7-8 to TRBJ2-5; TRBD1 might be the D (5 bases). Germline V gene lookup returns CDR1 SGHVS and CDR2 FQNEAQ. The CDR3 is 12 residues long. The DNA for the CDR3 is TGTGCCGGCAGCTTTAACAGGGAGACCCAGTACTTC. Encoded protein: CAGSFNRETQYF.

In the case of this clonotype: The junction differs from germline at one of its ends, possibly a read error. V gene TRBV2 combines with J gene TRBJ2-5, with 8 bases aligning to TRBD1. Germline assignment: CDR1 SNHLY and CDR2 FYNNEI. The CDR3 is 12 residues long. The CDR3 is CASSEARDRLNF. The CDR3 region has the DNA TGTGCCAGCAGTGAAGCGCGGGACAGGTTAAACTTC.

The V gene is TRBV6-1, the J gene TRBJ1-6; 7 bases line up with TRBD1. J gave up 7 bases and V 3 bases, and 9 bases lay outside the gene matches. The CDR3 covers 16 residues. In germline, CDR1 is MNHNS, CDR2 SASEGT. The CDR3: CASSEAQGDANSPLHF. CDR3 nucleotides: TGTGCCAGCAGTGAGGCCCAGGGGGATGCGAATTCACCCCTCCACTTT.

The chain links TRBV6-2 or TRBV6-3 to TRBJ1-4; no definite D call. Germline CDR1 and CDR2: MNHEY and SVGEGT. V gave up 2 bases and J gave up 7 bases, with 11 bases separating them. This CDR3 comprises 14 residues. The CDR3 DNA sequence: TGTGCCAGCAGTTACAGTGGCGTGGGTGAAAAACTGTTTTTT. It yields the protein CASSYSGVGEKLFF.

The sample holds one count of this clonotype. V usage is TRBV2 and J usage is TRBJ1-2; D is unresolved. This CDR3 spans 14 amino acids. CDR1 SNHLY and CDR2 FYNNEI come from the germline V gene. V gave up 1 base and J gave up 8 bases, with 14 bases separating them. The CDR3 DNA follows: TGTGCCAGCAGTGAAGGTGGGATCCGAAGGGGCTACACCTTC. It yields the protein CASSEGGIRRGYTF.

The V call is TRBV7-3, the J call TRBJ2-1; D is perhaps TRBD1 (5 bases). The CDR3 is 13 amino acids. Germline lookup yields CDR1 SGHTA and CDR2 FQGTGA. V was trimmed by 5 bases and J by 6 bases, leaving 11 bases between them. This CDR3 is CASSPQGINEQFF. CDR3 DNA: TGTGCCAGCAGCCCCCAGGGTATCAATGAGCAGTTCTTC.

Only a few counts were recorded for this clonotype. V usage is TRBV2 and J usage is TRBJ2-1, with D possibly TRBD1 on 6 matching bases. In germline, CDR1 is SNHLY, CDR2 FYNNEI. The length of the CDR3 is 14 residues. Trimming cost V 8 bases and J 2 bases, with 13 bases left between them. Here the CDR3 reads CASLGQSAYNEQFF. The CDR3 DNA is TGTGCCAGCTTAGGACAGAGCGCCTACAATGAGCAGTTCTTC.

V is TRBV6-1 and J is TRBJ1-5; TRBD1 matches at 7 bases. Per the germline V gene, CDR1 is MNHNS and CDR2 is SASEGT. This CDR3 is 13 amino acids long. With 8 bases clipped from V and 2 bases from J, the junction kept 3 bases outside the gene matches. As DNA, the CDR3 is TGTGCCAGCCAAACAGGGGGCAATCAGCCCCAGCATTTT. Amino acid sequence: CASQTGGNQPQHF.

This chain links TRBV5-1 with TRBJ2-4; unclear D gene. The J call is uncertain, as TRBJ2-7 better fits the DNA end. This CDR3 region has 12 residues. CDR1 and CDR2 (germline): SGHRS, YFSETQ. The CDR3 sequence is CASSQNLYEQYF. The CDR3 DNA reads TGCGCCAGCAGCCAAAACCTCTACGAGCAGTACTTC.

This clonotype has only a few counts. The chain links TRBV20-1 to TRBJ2-5; 10 bases line up with TRBD2. Per germline, CDR1 DFQATT and CDR2 SNEGSKA (reference sequence). The V segment lost 5 bases and the J segment 1 base; nucleotides outside the gene matches: 7. The CDR3 totals 15 residues. Here the CDR3 DNA reads TGCAGTGCTTTACTAGCGGGACCCCTCCAAGAGACCCAGTACTTC. This gives the protein CSALLAGPLQETQYF.

In its sample, this clonotype was seen a few times. The CDR3 nucleotides read TGTGCCACCAGCAGAGACCCATTCCCACTCTCCGAGCGGACACAAGAGACCCAGTACTTC. Translated, it gives CATSRDPFPLSERTQETQYF. The genes are TRBV15 and TRBJ2-5, with D perhaps TRBD1 or TRBD2 (5 bases each). The CDR3 length is 20 residues. The germline V gene encodes CDR1 LNHNV and CDR2 YYDKDF (reference sequence). V shed 0 bases and J shed 2 bases, with 25 bases lying between them.

The genes are TRBV28 and TRBJ2-1; maybe TRBD1 (5 bases). Matching the DNA end better, TRBJ2-7 makes the J call doubtful. The CDR3 loop spans 12 amino acids. The germline CDR1 and CDR2 sequences are MDHEN and SYDVKM. Written as DNA, the CDR3 is TGTGCCAGCAGTTCAGGGTCCCACGAGCAGTACTTC. This translates into CASSSGSHEQYF.

A single count supports this clonotype. The V gene is TRBV7-3, the J gene TRBJ2-7; TRBD2 matches 12 bases. V was pared by 2 bases and J by 0 bases, with 5 bases of the junction left unmatched. Germline V lookup: CDR1 SGHTA, CDR2 FQGTGA. The CDR3 runs 17 residues. The CDR3 coding sequence is TGTGCCAGCAGCTTAGAGGCTAGCGGGAGGGCCTCCTACGAGCAGTACTTC. Translation gives CASSLEASGRASYEQYF. The full variable domain, with the rest looked up from reference TRBV7-3 and TRBJ2-7, is GAGVSQTPSNKVTEKGKYVELRCDPISGHTALYWYRQSLGQGPEFLIYFQGTGAADDSGLPNDRFFAVRPEGSVSTLKIQRTERGDSAVYLCASSLEASGRASYEQYFGPGTRLTVT.

The sample holds one count of this clonotype. The rearrangement links TRBV20-1 to TRBJ2-7, with TRBD2 matching over 10 bases. This CDR3 spans 13 amino acids. V trimming: 6 bases; J trimming: 7 bases; junction bases outside the gene matches: 9. The germline V gene encodes CDR1 DFQATT and CDR2 SNEGSKA (reference sequence). The CDR3 coding sequence is TGCAGTGCCTCTAGCGGGAGAGGCAATGAGCAGTACTTC. Protein product: CSASSGRGNEQYF.

This rearrangement joins TRBV20-1 to TRBJ2-3; no clear D gene. V lost 5 bases, J lost 0 bases, and 12 bases lay in between. CDR1 is DFQATT, CDR2 SNEGSKA, per germline (reference sequence). The CDR3 contains 14 residues. CDR3 residues: CSAQTSPSTDTQYF. In nucleotides, the CDR3 is TGCAGTGCTCAGACAAGTCCTAGCACAGATACGCAGTATTTT.

The chain carries TRBV20-1 and TRBJ2-3; 8 bases are a match to TRBD2. The CDR3 is 17 residues long. J was trimmed by 11 bases and V by 1 base; bases with no gene match: 20. Germline loops: CDR1 DFQATT, CDR2 SNEGSKA (reference sequence). The CDR3 nucleotides are TGCAGTGCTAGAGGTGGAAGGAGCGGGAGAGTAGGGCAGGGGCAGTATTTT. The encoded protein is CSARGGRSGRVGQGQYF.

The table lists this clonotype with many counts. V and J are TRBV7-2 and TRBJ2-5; possible D gene TRBD1, 6 bases. With 5 bases removed from V and 4 bases from J, the gap between germline ends came to 11 bases. The CDR3 contains 13 residues. The V gene's germline CDR1 is SGHTA and CDR2 FQGNSA. The CDR3 sequence: CASSPLRGETQYF. The CDR3 region has the DNA TGTGCCAGCAGCCCCCTCAGGGGAGAGACCCAGTACTTC.

This clonotype has at least ten counts. This chain connects TRBV12-3 or TRBV12-4 to TRBJ1-4; D is ambiguous. This CDR3 has 13 amino acids. Trimming stripped 7 bases from V and 7 bases from J, with 13 bases between. The CDR3 DNA reads TGTGCCAGCACCCCCCCGGCTGGTGAAAAACTGTTTTTT. This gives the protein CASTPPAGEKLFF.